This entry lists 21 T cell receptor beta chains sequenced from one sample in a study of T cell changes during pregnancy in multiple sclerosis (dated by TCRdb to between 2018 and 2021). Library method: the immunoSEQ multiplex PCR assay. TCRdb provides this immuneACCESS table in a form limited to in-frame rearrangements. Some clones are lacking; in checked studies, under half of them reflect an unresolved V gene, and why the rest are absent is not known. The sample profile shows about 76,000 clones; roughly 94% of them were found once. The ten top clones hold approximately 0.58% of the sample. Sequences were derived from peripheral blood, sampled in the third trimester of pregnancy. The origin of the receptors is a female donor with multiple sclerosis, enrolled in a pregnancy study.

The V call is TRBV14, the J call TRBJ1-1; a weak D match, TRBD1 (5 bases). Trimming stripped 5 bases from V and 2 bases from J, with 15 bases between. The CDR3 length is 15 residues. CDR1 is SGHDN, CDR2 FVKESK, per germline. CDR3 coding DNA: TGTGCCAGCAGCAAAAGAGCAGGGTTTAACACTGAAGCTTTCTTT. Translation: CASSKRAGFNTEAFF.

A single count supports this clone. The chain links TRBV15 to TRBJ1-2; TRBD1 might be the D (6 bases). Trimming pared 5 bases from V and 5 bases from J, leaving 18 bases between. CDR3 length: 15 amino acids. Germline CDR1 and CDR2: LNHNV and YYDKDF (reference sequence). The CDR3 sequence: CATSRTAGARYGYTF. The CDR3 nucleotides read TGTGCCACCAGCCGGACGGCAGGGGCGAGGTATGGCTACACCTTC.

The genes are TRBV7-3 and TRBJ1-2; D uncertain. The CDR3 runs to 15 residues. Trimming took off 5 bases at V and 4 bases at J, with 17 bases between the two ends. Germline values: CDR1 SGHTA, CDR2 FQGTGA. CDR3 nucleotides: TGTGCCAGCAGCGACGGGAACGGTGAAATCTATGGCTACACCTTC. It specifies CASSDGNGEIYGYTF.

The chain employs TRBV5-4 and TRBJ2-1; TRBD2 matches 9 bases. Per the germline V gene, CDR1 is SGHNT and CDR2 is YYREEE (reference sequence). The CDR3 loop spans 13 amino acids. Unmatched junction bases numbered 4, after V lost 4 bases and J lost 8 bases. The CDR3 here is CASSAGGIDEQFF. DNA for the CDR3: TGTGCCAGCAGCGCGGGGGGGATAGATGAGCAGTTCTTC. Supplemented by reference TRBV5-4 and TRBJ2-1, the full variable domain reads ETGVTQSPTHLIKTRGQQVTLRCSSQSGHNTVSWYQQALGQGPQFIFQYYREEENGRGNFPPRFSGLQFPNYSSELNVNALELDDSALYLCASSAGGIDEQFFGPGTRLTVL.

The chain carries TRBV7-9 and TRBJ2-2; 10 bases line up with TRBD2. Germline V gene lookup returns CDR1 SEHNR and CDR2 FQNEAQ (reference sequence). The CDR3 runs to 14 residues. With V trimmed by 5 bases and J by 6 bases, 3 bases remained unmatched. CDR3 DNA: TGTGCCAGCAGCAGGGGACTAGCGTCCGGGGAGCTGTTTTTT. Its protein is CASSRGLASGELFF. The full variable domain, with the rest looked up from reference TRBV7-9 and TRBJ2-2, is DTGVSQNPRHKITKRGQNVTFRCDPISEHNRLYWYRQTLGQGPEFLTYFQNEAQLEKSRLLSDRFSAERPKGSFSTLEIQRTEQGDSAMYLCASSRGLASGELFFGEGSRLTVL.

This clone was found a few times. The V gene is TRBV20-1, the J gene TRBJ1-1; weak D call: TRBD1 (6 bases). V lost 3 bases and J 5 bases, leaving 7 bases between the germline ends. CDR3 length equals 11 residues. Germline loops: CDR1 DFQATT, CDR2 SNEGSKA (reference sequence). The CDR3 reads CSASQGTEAFF. CDR3 sequence (DNA): TGCAGTGCTAGCCAGGGGACTGAAGCTTTCTTT.

The J gene is TRBJ2-1, the V gene TRBV28; the match to TRBD2 covers 9 bases. This CDR3 is 17 amino acids long. Trimming cost V 3 bases and J 4 bases; bases outside gene matches: 10. The V gene's germline CDR1 is MDHEN and CDR2 SYDVKM. The CDR3 region has the DNA TGTGCCAGCAGTTTTCCCCGGGGTAGCGGGGGTTACAATGAGCAGTTCTTC. Its protein product is CASSFPRGSGGYNEQFF.

CDR3 region: CASSSQGSLGNQPQHF. The CDR3 bases are TGTGCCAGCAGCTCACAGGGGTCGCTAGGCAATCAGCCCCAGCATTTT. V and J are TRBV7-2 and TRBJ1-5, with 7 bases that match TRBD1. Per germline, CDR1 SGHTA and CDR2 FQGNSA. The CDR3 is 16 amino acids. With V trimmed by 4 bases and J by 2 bases, 8 bases remained unmatched.

The rearrangement uses TRBV27 and TRBJ2-7; 8 nucleotides match TRBD2. Germline CDR1 reads MNHEY; CDR2 reads SMNVEV (reference sequence). The J segment lost 7 bases and the V segment lost 6 bases, leaving 8 bases of the junction unmatched. The CDR3 totals 13 residues. The CDR3 here is CASSPGGAWEQYF. Written as DNA, the CDR3 is TGTGCCAGCAGCCCGGGGGGGGCTTGGGAGCAGTACTTC.

V and J are TRBV25-1 and TRBJ1-3, with TRBD1 matching 7 bases. The J segment lost 10 bases and the V segment lost 4 bases, leaving 10 bases of the junction unmatched. The CDR3 loop spans 14 amino acids. Germline lookup yields CDR1 MGHDK and CDR2 SYGVNS. In nucleotides, the CDR3 is TGTGCCAGCAGTGCCGTAGGGGACAGCGGGACCATATATTTT. Translating it yields CASSAVGDSGTIYF.

The chain employs TRBV9 and TRBJ2-5; 13 bases are a match to TRBD2. The germline V gene has CDR1 SGDLS and CDR2 YYNGEE. The length of the CDR3 is 16 residues. V was clipped by 2 bases and J by 4 bases; unmatched bases: 5. CDR3 in amino acids: CASSVTSGGARETQYF. The CDR3 DNA reads TGTGCCAGCAGCGTCACTAGCGGGGGGGCCAGAGAGACCCAGTACTTC.

This clone was recorded once. This chain uses TRBV4-3 with TRBJ2-7; 7 bases line up with TRBD1. With 1 base clipped from V and 2 bases from J, the junction kept 5 bases outside the gene matches. The CDR3 has 15 amino acids. The germline V gene has CDR1 LGHNA and CDR2 YSLEER. CDR3 DNA sequence: TGCGCCAGCAGCCAAGGGCAGGGGGATGCCTACGAGCAGTACTTC. It is translated as CASSQGQGDAYEQYF.

This clone appeared once. This chain joins TRBV6-5 and TRBJ1-6, with D hard to call. The germline V and J ends were trimmed by 2 bases and 3 bases, with 8 bases remaining between them. The CDR3 has 15 amino acids. Germline V gene lookup returns CDR1 MNHEY and CDR2 SVGAGI. CDR3 region: CASSYLRSYNSPLHF. The DNA of the CDR3 is TGTGCCAGCAGTTACCTGAGAAGCTATAATTCACCCCTCCACTTT.

The V and J genes are TRBV2 and TRBJ2-2; no clear D. CDR3 length equals 11 residues. The V end was cut by 3 bases, the J end by 7 bases, with 3 bases between. Germline CDR1 reads SNHLY; CDR2 reads FYNNEI. The CDR3 sequence is CASSDNGELFF. CDR3 coding DNA: TGTGCCAGCAGTGACAACGGGGAGCTGTTTTTT.

The V call is TRBV18, the J call TRBJ1-1; no firm D call. This CDR3 has 13 amino acids. Trimming removed 3 bases at V and 0 bases at J, with 5 bases between. Germline values: CDR1 KGHSH, CDR2 LQKENI. The CDR3: CASSPQMNTEAFF. As DNA, the CDR3 is TGTGCCAGCTCACCTCAGATGAACACTGAAGCTTTCTTT.

This sequence joins TRBV7-9 and TRBJ2-7, with 11 bases lining up with TRBD1. This CDR3 region has 17 residues. J lost 12 bases, V lost 4 bases, and 20 bases had no gene match. Germline V gene data show CDR1 as SEHNR and CDR2 as FQNEAQ (reference sequence). The CDR3 DNA reads as TGTGCCAGCAGCTGGGGCTCAACCGGGACAGGGGGAAGGTGGCTGTACTTC. The encoded protein is CASSWGSTGTGGRWLYF.

V is TRBV18 and J is TRBJ2-7, with 12 nucleotides matching TRBD2. Germline CDR1 and CDR2: KGHSH and LQKENI. The junction had 6 bases not matched to a gene; V was cut back by 6 bases and J by 3 bases. CDR3 size: 15 residues. The CDR3 reads CASSLGLAGNYEQYF. CDR3 in DNA: TGTGCCAGCTCGCTGGGACTAGCGGGTAACTACGAGCAGTACTTC.

The V call is TRBV13, the J call TRBJ2-4; 10 bases fit TRBD1. With V trimmed by 5 bases and J by 6 bases, 4 bases remained unmatched. CDR1 is PRHDT, CDR2 FYEKMQ, per germline (reference sequence). The CDR3 extends over 14 amino acids. CDR3 region: CASSPRTGGNIQYF. CDR3 sequence (DNA): TGTGCCAGCAGCCCTAGGACAGGGGGAAACATTCAGTACTTC.

A few counts support this clone. The V call is TRBV7-8, the J call TRBJ1-1; 7 bases line up with TRBD1. The CDR3 has 12 residues. The V and J ends lost 1 base and 10 bases, in that order; junction bases with no gene match: 3. In germline, CDR1 is SGHVS, CDR2 FQNEAQ. As DNA, the CDR3 is TGTGCCAGCAGCTTAGACAGGGGAGGAGCTTTCTTT. The encoded protein is CASSLDRGGAFF.

The chain has TRBV19 and TRBJ1-2; D is perhaps TRBD1 (5 bases). The V gene lost 5 bases and the J gene lost 5 bases, with 12 bases spanning the gap. The CDR3 covers 13 residues. The V gene's germline CDR1 is LNHDA and CDR2 SQIVND (reference sequence). CDR3 region: CASSGRALYGYTF. The CDR3 nucleotides read TGTGCCAGTAGTGGCAGGGCCCTTTATGGCTACACCTTC.

As concerns this clone: The junction does not match germline at one end; this may be a read error. The rearrangement uses TRBV30 and TRBJ2-1; 10 nucleotides align to TRBD1. The length of the CDR3 is 11 residues. Germline-derived CDR1 and CDR2 are GTSNPN and SVGIG (reference sequence). The CDR3 DNA reads as TGTGCCTGGACGGGACAGGGGACGCCAATCTTC. Encoded protein: CAWTGQGTPIF.